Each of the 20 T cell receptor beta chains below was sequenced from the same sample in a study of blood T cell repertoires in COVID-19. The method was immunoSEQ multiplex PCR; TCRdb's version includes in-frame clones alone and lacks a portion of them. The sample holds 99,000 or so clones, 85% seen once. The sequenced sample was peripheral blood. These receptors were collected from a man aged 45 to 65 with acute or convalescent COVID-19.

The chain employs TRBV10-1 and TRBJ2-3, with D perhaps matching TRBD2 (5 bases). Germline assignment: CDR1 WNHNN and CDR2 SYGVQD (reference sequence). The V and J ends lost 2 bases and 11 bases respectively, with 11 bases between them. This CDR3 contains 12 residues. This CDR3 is CASSERYGKQYF. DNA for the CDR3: TGCGCCAGCAGTGAGAGGTACGGGAAGCAGTATTTT.

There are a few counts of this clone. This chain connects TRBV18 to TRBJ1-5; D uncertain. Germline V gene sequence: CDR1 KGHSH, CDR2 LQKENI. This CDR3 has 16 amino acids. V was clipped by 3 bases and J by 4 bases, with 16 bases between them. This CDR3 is CASSPIRERLNQPQHF. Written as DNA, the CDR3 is TGTGCCAGCTCACCGATAAGGGAGAGGCTGAATCAGCCCCAGCATTTT.

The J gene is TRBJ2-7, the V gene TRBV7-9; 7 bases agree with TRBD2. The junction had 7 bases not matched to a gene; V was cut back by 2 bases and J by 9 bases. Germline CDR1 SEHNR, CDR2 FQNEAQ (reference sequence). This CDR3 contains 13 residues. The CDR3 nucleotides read TGTGCCAGCAGCTTATTAAGCGGGGACCGGCAGTACTTC. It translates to CASSLLSGDRQYF.

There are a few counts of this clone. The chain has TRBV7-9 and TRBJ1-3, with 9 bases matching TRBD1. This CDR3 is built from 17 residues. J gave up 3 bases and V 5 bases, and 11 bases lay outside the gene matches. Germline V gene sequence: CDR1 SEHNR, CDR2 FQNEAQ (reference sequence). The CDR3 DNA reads TGTGCCAGCAGCGCTGGATCGGGACAGGGTAGTGGAAACACCATATATTTT. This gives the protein CASSAGSGQGSGNTIYF.

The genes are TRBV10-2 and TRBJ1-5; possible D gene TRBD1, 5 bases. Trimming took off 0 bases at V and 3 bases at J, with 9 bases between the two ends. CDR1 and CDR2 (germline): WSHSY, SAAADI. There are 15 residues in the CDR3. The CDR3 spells CASSESSGINQPQHF. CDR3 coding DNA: TGCGCCAGCAGTGAGTCATCAGGGATCAATCAGCCCCAGCATTTT.

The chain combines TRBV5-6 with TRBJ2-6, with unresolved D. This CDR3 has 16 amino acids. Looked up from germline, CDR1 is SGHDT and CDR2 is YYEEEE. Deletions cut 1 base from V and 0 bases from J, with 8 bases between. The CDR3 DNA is TGTGCCAGCAGCTTGTCATGGCCCTCTGGGGCCAACGTCCTGACTTTC. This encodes CASSLSWPSGANVLTF.

In DNA form, the CDR3 reads TGCGCCAGCAGCTTTTTCCCAGGGTCGGAAAACACCATATATTTT. This sequence encodes CASSFFPGSENTIYF. The V gene is TRBV5-1, the J gene TRBJ1-3; tentative D call: TRBD1 (5 bases). CDR3 length: 15 amino acids. Germline CDR1 SGHRS, CDR2 YFSETQ. Trimming shortened V by 2 bases and J by 6 bases, and 15 bases separated the two germline ends.

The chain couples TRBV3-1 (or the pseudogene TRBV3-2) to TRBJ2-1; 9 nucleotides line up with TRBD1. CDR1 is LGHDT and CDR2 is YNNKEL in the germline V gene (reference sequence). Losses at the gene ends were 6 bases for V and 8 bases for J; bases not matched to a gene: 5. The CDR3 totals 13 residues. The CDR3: CASSVTGGDEQFF. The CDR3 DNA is TGTGCCAGCAGTGTCACAGGGGGCGATGAGCAGTTCTTC.

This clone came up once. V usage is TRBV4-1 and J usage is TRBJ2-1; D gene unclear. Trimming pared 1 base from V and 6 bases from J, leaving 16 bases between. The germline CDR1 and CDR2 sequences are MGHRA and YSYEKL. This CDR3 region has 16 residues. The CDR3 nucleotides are TGCGCCAGCAGCCAAGTATATCTGCTAATCATCAATGAGCAGTTCTTC. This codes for CASSQVYLLIINEQFF.

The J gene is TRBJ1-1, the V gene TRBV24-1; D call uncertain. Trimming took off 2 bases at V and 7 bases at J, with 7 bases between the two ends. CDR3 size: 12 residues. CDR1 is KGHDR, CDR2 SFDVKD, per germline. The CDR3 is CATSDSGFEAFF. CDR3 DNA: TGTGCCACCAGTGATTCAGGATTTGAAGCTTTCTTT.

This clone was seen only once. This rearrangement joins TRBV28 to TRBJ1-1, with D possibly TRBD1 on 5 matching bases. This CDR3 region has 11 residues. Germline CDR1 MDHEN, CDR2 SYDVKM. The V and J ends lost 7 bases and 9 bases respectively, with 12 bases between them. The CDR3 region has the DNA TGTGCCAGCATCTGGGAGGGGAAAGCTTTCTTT. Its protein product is CASIWEGKAFF.

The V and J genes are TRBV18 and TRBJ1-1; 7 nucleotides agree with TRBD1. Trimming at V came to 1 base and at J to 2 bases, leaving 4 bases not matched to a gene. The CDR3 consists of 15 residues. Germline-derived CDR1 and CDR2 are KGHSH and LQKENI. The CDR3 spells CASSPQGAGNTEAFF. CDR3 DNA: TGTGCCAGCTCACCACAGGGGGCAGGAAACACTGAAGCTTTCTTT. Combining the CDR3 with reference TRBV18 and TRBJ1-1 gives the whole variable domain NAGVMQNPRHLVRRRGQEARLRCSPMKGHSHVYWYRQLPEEGLKFMVYLQKENIIDESGMPKERFSAEFPKEGPSILRIQQVVRGDSAAYFCASSPQGAGNTEAFFGQGTRLTVV.

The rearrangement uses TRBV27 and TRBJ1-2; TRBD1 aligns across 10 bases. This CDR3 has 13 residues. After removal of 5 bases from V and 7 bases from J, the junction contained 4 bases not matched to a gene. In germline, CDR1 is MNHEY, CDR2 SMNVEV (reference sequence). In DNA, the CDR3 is TGTGCCAGCAGTATCGGGACAGGGGCTGGCTACACCTTC. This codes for CASSIGTGAGYTF.

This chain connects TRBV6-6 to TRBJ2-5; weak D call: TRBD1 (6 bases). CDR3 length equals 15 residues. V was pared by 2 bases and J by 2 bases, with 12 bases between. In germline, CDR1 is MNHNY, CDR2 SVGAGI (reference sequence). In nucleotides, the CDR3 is TGTGCCAGCAGTTACCCACACAGGGATCAAGAGACCCAGTACTTC. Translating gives CASSYPHRDQETQYF.

The CDR3 loop is CASSFRDRRLPDTQYF. The DNA for the CDR3 is TGTGCCAGCAGCTTTCGGGACAGACGTCTCCCAGATACGCAGTATTTT. The rearrangement uses TRBV7-9 and TRBJ2-3, with TRBD1 matching over 7 bases. Unmatched junction bases numbered 10, after V lost 3 bases and J lost 4 bases. There are 16 residues in the CDR3. Germline V gives CDR1 SEHNR, CDR2 FQNEAQ (reference sequence).

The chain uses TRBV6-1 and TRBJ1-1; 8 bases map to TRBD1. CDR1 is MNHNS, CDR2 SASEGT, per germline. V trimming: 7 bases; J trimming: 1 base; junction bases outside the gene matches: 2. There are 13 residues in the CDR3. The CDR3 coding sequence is TGTGCCAGCAAGGGACAGGCGAACACTGAAGCTTTCTTT. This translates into CASKGQANTEAFF.

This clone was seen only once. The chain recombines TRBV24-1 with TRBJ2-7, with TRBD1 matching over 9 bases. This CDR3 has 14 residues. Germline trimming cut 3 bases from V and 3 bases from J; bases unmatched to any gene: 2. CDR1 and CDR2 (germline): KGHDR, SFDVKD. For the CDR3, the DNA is TGTGCCACCAGTGATAAGACAGGGGGCTACGAGCAGTACTTC. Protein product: CATSDKTGGYEQYF.

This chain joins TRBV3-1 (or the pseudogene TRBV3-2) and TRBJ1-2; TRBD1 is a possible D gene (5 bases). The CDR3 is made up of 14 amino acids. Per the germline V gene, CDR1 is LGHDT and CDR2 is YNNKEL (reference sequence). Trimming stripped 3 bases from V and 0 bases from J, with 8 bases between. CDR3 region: CASSHRTSNYGYTF. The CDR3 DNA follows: TGTGCCAGCAGCCATCGGACATCTAACTATGGCTACACCTTC.

CDR3 sequence: CASRAGSNYGYTF. CDR3 bases: TGTGCCAGCCGGGCAGGGTCTAACTATGGCTACACCTTC. The chain recombines TRBV6-5 with TRBJ1-2; maybe TRBD1 (5 bases). Germline values: CDR1 MNHEY, CDR2 SVGAGI. V lost 8 bases and J lost 0, with 10 bases in between. The CDR3 runs to 13 residues.

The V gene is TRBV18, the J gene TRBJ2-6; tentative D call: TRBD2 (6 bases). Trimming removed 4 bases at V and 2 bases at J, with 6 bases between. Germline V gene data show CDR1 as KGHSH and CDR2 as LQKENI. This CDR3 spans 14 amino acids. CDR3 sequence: CASSRGAGANVLTF. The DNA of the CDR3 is TGTGCCAGCTCACGGGGGGCTGGGGCCAACGTCCTGACTTTC.